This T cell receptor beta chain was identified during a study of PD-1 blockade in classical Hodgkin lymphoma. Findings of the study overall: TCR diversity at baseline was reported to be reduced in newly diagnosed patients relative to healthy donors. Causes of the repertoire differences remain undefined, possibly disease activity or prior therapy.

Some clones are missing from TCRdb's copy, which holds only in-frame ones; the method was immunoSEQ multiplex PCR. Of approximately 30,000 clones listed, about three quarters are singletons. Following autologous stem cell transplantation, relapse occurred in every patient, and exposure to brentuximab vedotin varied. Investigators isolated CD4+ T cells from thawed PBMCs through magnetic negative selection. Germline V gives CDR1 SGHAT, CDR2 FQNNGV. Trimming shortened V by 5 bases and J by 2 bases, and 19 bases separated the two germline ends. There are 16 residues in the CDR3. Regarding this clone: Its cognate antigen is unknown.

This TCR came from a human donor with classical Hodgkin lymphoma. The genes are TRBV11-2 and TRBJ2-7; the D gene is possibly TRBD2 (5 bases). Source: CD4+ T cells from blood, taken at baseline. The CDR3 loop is CASSLGSNSRAYEQYF. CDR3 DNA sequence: TGTGCCAGCAGCCTGGGGTCCAATTCGAGGGCCTACGAGCAGTACTTC.